These T cell receptor beta chains were read from a single sample in a study of beta chain features in type 1 diabetes. Clones were sequenced by immunoSEQ multiplex PCR, and TCRdb holds only the in-frame ones, with some missing. The sample shows 640,000 or so clones, around an eighth of them seen only once. Sequencing was performed on naive CD4+ T cells from blood. These receptors were obtained from a man between 18 and 35 years old with type 1 diabetes. Each CDR3 is given with its conserved first and last residue. Fields, in order: CDR3 DNA, CDR3 protein, D gene, clone size, V gene, J gene. The D gene is left open where the match is weak. A clone size is listed for some rows: how often the clone was seen (once, few, many), or a class if it is expanded.

TGTGCCAGCAGCCAGGGGGAACAGGGCCTACGGGAAGCTTTCTTT	CASSQGEQGLREAFF	-	few	TRBV4-2	TRBJ1-1
TGTGCCAGCAGTTTGGGCAGGATGGAGACCCAGTACTTC	CASSLGRMETQYF	-	-	TRBV28	TRBJ2-5
TGTGCCAGCAGTGAAGCGCGGGAGTTCAATGAGCAGTTCTTC	CASSEAREFNEQFF	TRBD2	few	TRBV6-1	TRBJ2-1
TGTGCCAGCAGCGTAGTCGGTACAGGGGGTACAGATACGCAGTATTTT	CASSVVGTGGTDTQYF	TRBD1	-	TRBV9	TRBJ2-3
TGTGCCACCGGGTCGGGGAACAATGAGCAGTTCTTC	CATGSGNNEQFF	-	few	TRBV10-3	TRBJ2-1
TGTGCCACCAGCAGATCCTACGAGCAGTACTTC	CATSRSYEQYF	-	-	TRBV15	TRBJ2-7
TGTGCCAGCGGGCGCCCGGGTCCGAATGAAAAACTGTTTTTT	CASGRPGPNEKLFF	-	few	TRBV2	TRBJ1-4
TGCGCCAGCACCACAGGGGAGTTAGGAGAGACCCAGTACTTC	CASTTGELGETQYF	TRBD1	few	TRBV5-1	TRBJ2-5
TGTGCCAGCAGGGGAGTCTGGGAGCAGTACTTC	CASRGVWEQYF	-	few	TRBV6-1	TRBJ2-7
TGTGCCAGCTCACGGGTGGAAGAGACCCAGTACTTC	CASSRVEETQYF	-	-	TRBV18	TRBJ2-5
TGTGCCAGCAGCTTAGGGACTGTTTCCTACGAGCAGTACTTC	CASSLGTVSYEQYF	-	few	TRBV7-2	TRBJ2-7
TGTGCCAGCAGCGGAAAGGGGGGAAAGTCGAACATTCAGTACTTC	CASSGKGGKSNIQYF	-	-	TRBV25-1	TRBJ2-4
TGCAGTGCCACTGAGTACAATGAGCAGTTCTTC	CSATEYNEQFF	-	few	TRBV20-1	TRBJ2-1
TGTGCCATCAGTGATTTGCCGGATGGCTACACCTTC	CAISDLPDGYTF	-	few	TRBV10-3	TRBJ1-2
TGTGCCAGCAGCCCCAGGGGTGACATTCAGTACTTC	CASSPRGDIQYF	-	-	TRBV7-8	TRBJ2-4
TGTGCCAGTAGTATAGGGGGGACATACTACGAGCAGTACTTC	CASSIGGTYYEQYF	-	-	TRBV19	TRBJ2-7
TGTGCCACCAGCCGAGGACAAGAAGAGAATTCACCCCTCCACTTT	CATSRGQEENSPLHF	-	few	TRBV15	TRBJ1-6
TGTGCCATCACCGTTGACAGTCAAGAGACCCAGTACTTC	CAITVDSQETQYF	-	few	TRBV10-3	TRBJ2-5
TGTGCCAGCAGTGTTACTAGCGGGGTCTACGAGCAGTACTTC	CASSVTSGVYEQYF	TRBD2	few	TRBV6-5	TRBJ2-7
TGCAGCGTTAGCCGGGGGGCCCGGGAGACCCAGTACTTC	CSVSRGARETQYF	-	-	TRBV29-1	TRBJ2-5